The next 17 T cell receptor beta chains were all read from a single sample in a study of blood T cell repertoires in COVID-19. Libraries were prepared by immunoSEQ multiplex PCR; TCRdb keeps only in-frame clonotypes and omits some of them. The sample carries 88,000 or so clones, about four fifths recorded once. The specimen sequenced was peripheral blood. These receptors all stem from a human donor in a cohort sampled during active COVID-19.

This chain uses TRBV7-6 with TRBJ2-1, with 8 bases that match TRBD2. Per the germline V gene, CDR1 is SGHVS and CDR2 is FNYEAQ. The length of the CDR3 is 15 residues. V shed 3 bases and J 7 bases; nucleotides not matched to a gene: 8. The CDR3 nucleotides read TGTGCCAGCAGCTTCCTAGGGACTAGACATAATGAGCAGTTCTTC. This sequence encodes CASSFLGTRHNEQFF.

The CDR3 loop is CASSLDFRGEQFF. The CDR3 bases are TGCGCCAGCAGCTTGGATTTTCGGGGGGAGCAGTTCTTC. This chain links TRBV5-1 with TRBJ2-1, with a possible D match to TRBD2 (6 bases). Trimming took off 0 bases at V and 10 bases at J, with 11 bases between the two ends. The CDR3 sequence is 13 residues long. CDR1 is SGHRS, CDR2 YFSETQ, per germline.

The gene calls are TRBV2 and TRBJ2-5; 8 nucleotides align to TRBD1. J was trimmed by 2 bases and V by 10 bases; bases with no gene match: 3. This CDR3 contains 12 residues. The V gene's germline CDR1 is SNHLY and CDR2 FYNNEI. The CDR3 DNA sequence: TGTGCCACTCGGGACAGGCAAGAGACCCAGTACTTC. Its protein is CATRDRQETQYF.

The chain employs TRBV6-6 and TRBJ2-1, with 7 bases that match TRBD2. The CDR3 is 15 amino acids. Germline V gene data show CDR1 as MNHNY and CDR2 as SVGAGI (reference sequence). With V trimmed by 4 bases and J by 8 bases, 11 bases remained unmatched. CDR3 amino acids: CASSSGTTHGDEQFF. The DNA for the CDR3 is TGTGCCAGCAGTTCCGGGACTACTCATGGGGATGAGCAGTTCTTC.

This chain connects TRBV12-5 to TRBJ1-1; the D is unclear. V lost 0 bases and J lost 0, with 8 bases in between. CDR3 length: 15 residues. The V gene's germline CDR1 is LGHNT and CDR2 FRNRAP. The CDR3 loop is CASGLVADLNTEAFF. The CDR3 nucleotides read TGTGCTAGTGGTTTGGTCGCGGATTTGAACACTGAAGCTTTCTTT.

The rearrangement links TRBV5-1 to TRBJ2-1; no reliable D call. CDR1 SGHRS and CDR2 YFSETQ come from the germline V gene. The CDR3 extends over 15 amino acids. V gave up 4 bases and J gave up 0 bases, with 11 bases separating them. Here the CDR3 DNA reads TGCGCCAGCAGCCTCTATTCTAGCTCCTACAATGAGCAGTTCTTC. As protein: CASSLYSSSYNEQFF.

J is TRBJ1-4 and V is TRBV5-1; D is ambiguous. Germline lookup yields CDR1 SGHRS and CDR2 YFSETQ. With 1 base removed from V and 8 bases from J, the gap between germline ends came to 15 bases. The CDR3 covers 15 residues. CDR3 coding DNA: TGCGCCAGCAGCTTGTACCCGGCAGTCGGGGAAAAACTGTTTTTT. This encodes CASSLYPAVGEKLFF.

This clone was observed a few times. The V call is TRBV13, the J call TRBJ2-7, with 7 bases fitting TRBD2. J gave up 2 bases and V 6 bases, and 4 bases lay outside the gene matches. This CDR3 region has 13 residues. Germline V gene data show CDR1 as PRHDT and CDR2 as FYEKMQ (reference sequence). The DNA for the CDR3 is TGTGCCAGCAGAGGACGGGAGGCCTACGAGCAGTACTTC. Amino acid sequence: CASRGREAYEQYF.

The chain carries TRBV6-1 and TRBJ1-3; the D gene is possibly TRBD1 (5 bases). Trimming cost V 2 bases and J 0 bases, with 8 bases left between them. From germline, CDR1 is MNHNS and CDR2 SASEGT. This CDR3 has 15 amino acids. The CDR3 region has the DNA TGTGCCAGCAGTGAACAGGGTTTCTCTGGAAACACCATATATTTT. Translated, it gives CASSEQGFSGNTIYF.

The CDR3 nucleotides are TGTGCCAGCAGCTTACGCGGGGCTAGCGGGAGGGTGTACGAGCAGTACTTC. As protein: CASSLRGASGRVYEQYF. V usage is TRBV7-3 and J usage is TRBJ2-7; the match to TRBD2 covers 12 bases. V was pared by 2 bases and J by 4 bases, with 9 bases of the junction left unmatched. Germline V gene data show CDR1 as SGHTA and CDR2 as FQGTGA. The CDR3 has 17 residues.

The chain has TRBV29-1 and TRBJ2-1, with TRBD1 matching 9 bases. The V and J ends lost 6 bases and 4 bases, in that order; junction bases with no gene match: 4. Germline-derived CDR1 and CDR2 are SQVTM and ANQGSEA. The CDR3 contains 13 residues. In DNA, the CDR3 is TGCAGCGTGGAGGACAGGGGTTACAATGAGCAGTTCTTC. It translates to CSVEDRGYNEQFF.

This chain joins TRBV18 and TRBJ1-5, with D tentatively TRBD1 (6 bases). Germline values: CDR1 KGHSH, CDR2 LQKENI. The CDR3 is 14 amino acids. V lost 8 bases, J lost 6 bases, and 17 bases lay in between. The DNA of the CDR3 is TGTGCCAGCGCGTCCGACAGGACCTTTCAGCCCCAGCATTTT. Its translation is CASASDRTFQPQHF.

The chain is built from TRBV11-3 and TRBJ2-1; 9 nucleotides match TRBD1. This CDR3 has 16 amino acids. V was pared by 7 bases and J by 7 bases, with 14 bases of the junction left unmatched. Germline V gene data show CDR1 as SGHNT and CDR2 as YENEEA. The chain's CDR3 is CASTIPNLGTGNEQFF. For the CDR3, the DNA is TGTGCCAGCACCATCCCGAATCTCGGGACAGGGAATGAGCAGTTCTTC.

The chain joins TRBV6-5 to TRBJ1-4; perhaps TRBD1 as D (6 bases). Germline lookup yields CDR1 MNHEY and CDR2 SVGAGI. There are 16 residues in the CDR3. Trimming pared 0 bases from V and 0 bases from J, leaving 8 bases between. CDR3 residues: CASSYSQGTTNEKLFF. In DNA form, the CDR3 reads TGTGCCAGCAGTTACTCACAGGGCACAACTAATGAAAAACTGTTTTTT.

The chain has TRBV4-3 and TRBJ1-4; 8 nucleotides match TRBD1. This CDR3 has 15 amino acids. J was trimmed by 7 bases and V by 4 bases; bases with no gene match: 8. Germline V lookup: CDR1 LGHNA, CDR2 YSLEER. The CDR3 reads CASSLDRGRGEKLFF. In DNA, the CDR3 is TGCGCCAGCAGCCTCGACAGGGGAAGGGGTGAAAAACTGTTTTTT.

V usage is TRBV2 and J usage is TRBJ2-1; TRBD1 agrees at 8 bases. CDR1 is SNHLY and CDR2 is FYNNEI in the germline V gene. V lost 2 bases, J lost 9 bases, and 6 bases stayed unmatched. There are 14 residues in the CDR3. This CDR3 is CASSEWSGGGEQFF. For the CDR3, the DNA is TGTGCCAGCAGTGAATGGTCAGGGGGCGGTGAGCAGTTCTTC. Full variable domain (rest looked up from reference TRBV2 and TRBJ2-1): EPEVTQTPSHQVTQMGQEVILRCVPISNHLYFYWYRQILGQKVEFLVSFYNNEISEKSEIFDDQFSVERPDGSNFTLKIRSTKLEDSAMYFCASSEWSGGGEQFFGPGTRLTVL.

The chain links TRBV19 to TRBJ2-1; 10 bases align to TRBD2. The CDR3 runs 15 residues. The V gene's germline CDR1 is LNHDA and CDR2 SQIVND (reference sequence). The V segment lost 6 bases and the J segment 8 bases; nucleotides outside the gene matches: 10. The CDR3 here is CASRPLAGRGDEQFF. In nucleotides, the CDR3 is TGTGCCAGTAGACCACTAGCGGGGAGAGGGGATGAGCAGTTCTTC.